Each of the 8 T cell receptor beta chains below was sequenced from the same sample in a study of cytomegalovirus exposure and HLA in healthy donors. The PCR made use of 60 Vbeta and 13 Jbeta primers. Sequencing was performed with immunoSEQ multiplex PCR; in TCRdb, only in-frame clones are kept and a portion is missing. The repertoire has around 96,000 clones, 75% to 85% of them found once; the top ten carry 2% to 2.5%. Input material: PBMCs. The receptors shown here come from a man in his late teens or twenties in good health and CMV-seronegative.

DNA of the CDR3: TGCAGCGTGAAGGCGGACAGGCCCTCTGGAAACACCATATATTTT. Translation: CSVKADRPSGNTIYF. The J gene is TRBJ1-3, the V gene TRBV29-1; 7 bases line up with TRBD1. V lost 6 bases, J lost 0 bases, and 8 bases stayed unmatched. The germline CDR1 and CDR2 sequences are SQVTM and ANQGSEA. The CDR3 is 15 residues long.

This clone was counted once. Sequence at one end of the junction differs from germline and may be a read error. The J gene is TRBJ2-1, the V gene TRBV14, with TRBD1 matching over 8 bases. The CDR3 loop spans 13 amino acids. CDR1 is SGHDN and CDR2 is FVKESK in the germline V gene. The CDR3 loop is CASSSSPSSTGVF. The CDR3 DNA sequence: TGTGCCAGCTCATCGAGTCCAAGTTCGACAGGGGTCTTC.

This clone was observed a handful of times. V gene TRBV5-5 combines with J gene TRBJ2-2; D perhaps matches TRBD1 (5 bases). The CDR3 loop spans 15 amino acids. The germline CDR1 and CDR2 sequences are SGHKS and YYEKEE (reference sequence). V gave up 0 bases and J gave up 5 bases, with 11 bases separating them. CDR3 DNA: TGTGCCAGCAGCTTGGTTGGGGCCAGGACCGGGGAGCTGTTTTTT. This translates into CASSLVGARTGELFF.

The chain couples TRBV2 to TRBJ1-1; 8 bases are a match to TRBD1. The germline CDR1 and CDR2 sequences are SNHLY and FYNNEI. Unmatched junction bases numbered 7, after V lost 7 bases and J lost 0 bases. The CDR3 is made up of 15 amino acids. The CDR3 DNA follows: TGTGCCAGCACCCGGGACAGGATCATGAACACTGAAGCTTTCTTT. Amino acids: CASTRDRIMNTEAFF.

The CDR3 coding sequence is TGTGCCAGCGGATCAGGGTTGAACAATCAGCCCCAGCATTTT. This encodes CASGSGLNNQPQHF. The chain joins TRBV7-8 to TRBJ1-5; D might be TRBD1 (5 bases). The germline V gene encodes CDR1 SGHVS and CDR2 FQNEAQ. This CDR3 contains 14 residues. V was shortened by 8 bases and J by 3 bases, with 14 bases between the two germline ends.

The rearrangement joins TRBV30 to TRBJ1-1, with TRBD1 as a possible D gene (6 bases). V was shortened by 0 bases and J by 4 bases, with 12 bases between the two germline ends. The CDR3 has 14 amino acids. Germline-derived CDR1 and CDR2 are GTSNPN and SVGIG (reference sequence). The CDR3 nucleotides read TGTGCCTGGAGTGTGTTGGGGGCAGGCACTGAAGCTTTCTTT. Amino acid sequence: CAWSVLGAGTEAFF.

The chain joins TRBV11-2 to TRBJ2-7; 8 nucleotides agree with TRBD1. Germline trimming cut 4 bases from V and 3 bases from J; bases unmatched to any gene: 11. The CDR3 contains 16 residues. CDR1 and CDR2 (germline): SGHAT, FQNNGV. CDR3 protein: CASSSHDRGLFYEQYF. In DNA, the CDR3 is TGTGCCAGCAGCTCCCACGACAGGGGTTTGTTCTACGAGCAGTACTTC.

The chain couples TRBV5-1 to TRBJ2-6, with D possibly being TRBD2 (7 bases). The germline V gene has CDR1 SGHRS and CDR2 YFSETQ. The CDR3 totals 19 residues. V lost 4 bases to trimming and J lost 4 bases, with 24 bases between them. The CDR3 DNA follows: TGCGCCAGCAGCGATGACACACGGGGGGCACCCCTCGGGGCCAACGTCCTGACTTTC. It codes for CASSDDTRGAPLGANVLTF.